This T cell receptor beta chain was captured in a study of cytomegalovirus exposure and HLA in healthy donors. Study overall: The 100 to 150 validation repertoires, a later analysis reported, used the same platform as the roughly 660 repertoires from the first cohort.

This clone was detected a few times. What it binds is unknown. Different DNA sequences within this sample yield the same CDR3. The CDR3 consists of 11 residues. Trimming stripped 3 bases from V and 3 bases from J, with 3 bases between. The germline gives CDR1 ENHRY, CDR2 SYGVKD. Produced via immunoSEQ multiplex PCR; TCRdb's table is partial and in-frame only. In the table there are 68,000 or so clones, roughly nine tenths of which are singletons. General study points: Clusters of TCRs from the first cohort tended to co-occur in the 90 to 150 validation repertoires (as a later analysis found). Whilst most TCR sequences proved rare, a subset of public TCRs occurred across many donors.

This clonotype originated in a man younger than 35 in good health and CMV-seronegative. The gene calls are TRBV10-3 and TRBJ2-7; D not resolved. The source material was PBMCs. In DNA form, the CDR3 reads TGTGCCATCAGTGACAGCTACGAGCAGTACTTC. Translation gives CAISDSYEQYF.